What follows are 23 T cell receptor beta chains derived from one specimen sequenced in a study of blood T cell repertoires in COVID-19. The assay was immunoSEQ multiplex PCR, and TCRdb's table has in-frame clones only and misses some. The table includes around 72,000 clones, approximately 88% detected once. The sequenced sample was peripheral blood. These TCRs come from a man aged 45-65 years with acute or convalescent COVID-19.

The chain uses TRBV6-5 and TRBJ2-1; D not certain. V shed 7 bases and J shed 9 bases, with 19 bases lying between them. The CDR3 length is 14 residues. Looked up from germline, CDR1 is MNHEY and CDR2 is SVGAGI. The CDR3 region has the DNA TGTGCCAGCATTTCGGCTAGTTGGTTAGTTGAGCAGTTCTTC. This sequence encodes CASISASWLVEQFF.

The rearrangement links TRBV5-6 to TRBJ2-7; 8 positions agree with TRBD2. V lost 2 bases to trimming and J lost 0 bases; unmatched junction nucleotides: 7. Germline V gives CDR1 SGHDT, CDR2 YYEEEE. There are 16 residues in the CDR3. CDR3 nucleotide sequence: TGTGCCAGCAGCTTCAGCGGGGGAACATACTCCTACGAGCAGTACTTC. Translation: CASSFSGGTYSYEQYF.

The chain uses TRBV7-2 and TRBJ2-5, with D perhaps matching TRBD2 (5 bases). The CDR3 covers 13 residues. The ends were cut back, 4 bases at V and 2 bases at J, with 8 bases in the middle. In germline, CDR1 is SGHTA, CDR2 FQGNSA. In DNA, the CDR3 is TGTGCCAGCAGCTATGGACTGCAAGAGACCCAGTACTTC. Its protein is CASSYGLQETQYF.

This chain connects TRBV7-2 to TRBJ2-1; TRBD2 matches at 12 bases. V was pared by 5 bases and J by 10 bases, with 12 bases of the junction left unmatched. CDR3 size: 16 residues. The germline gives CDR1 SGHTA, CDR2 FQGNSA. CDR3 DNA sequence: TGTGCCAGCAGCAGGACTCTAGCGGGGGGGCTCAGGGAGCAGTTCTTC. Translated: CASSRTLAGGLREQFF.

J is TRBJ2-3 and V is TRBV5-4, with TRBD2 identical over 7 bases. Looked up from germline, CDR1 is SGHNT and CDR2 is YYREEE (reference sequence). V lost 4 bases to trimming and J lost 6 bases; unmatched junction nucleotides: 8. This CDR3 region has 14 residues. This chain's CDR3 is CASSPGRGTDTQYF. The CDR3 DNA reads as TGTGCCAGCAGCCCGGGGCGGGGGACGGATACGCAGTATTTT.

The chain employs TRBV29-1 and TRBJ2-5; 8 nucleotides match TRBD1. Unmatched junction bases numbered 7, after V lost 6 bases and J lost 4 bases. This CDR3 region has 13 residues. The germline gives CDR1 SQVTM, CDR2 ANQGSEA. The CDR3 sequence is CSVNTGGGETQYF. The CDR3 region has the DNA TGCAGCGTAAATACAGGGGGAGGAGAGACCCAGTACTTC.

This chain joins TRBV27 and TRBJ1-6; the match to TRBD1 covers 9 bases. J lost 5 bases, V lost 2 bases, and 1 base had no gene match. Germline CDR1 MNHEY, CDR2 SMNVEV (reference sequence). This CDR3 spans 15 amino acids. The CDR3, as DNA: TGTGCCAGCAGTTTAGGGGACAGGGATAATTCACCCCTCCACTTT. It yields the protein CASSLGDRDNSPLHF.

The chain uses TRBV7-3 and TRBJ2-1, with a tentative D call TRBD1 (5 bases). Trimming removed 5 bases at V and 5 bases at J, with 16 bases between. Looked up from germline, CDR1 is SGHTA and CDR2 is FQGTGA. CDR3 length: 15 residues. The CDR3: CASSRQKTPDNEQFF. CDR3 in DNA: TGTGCCAGCAGCCGACAGAAAACTCCAGACAATGAGCAGTTCTTC.

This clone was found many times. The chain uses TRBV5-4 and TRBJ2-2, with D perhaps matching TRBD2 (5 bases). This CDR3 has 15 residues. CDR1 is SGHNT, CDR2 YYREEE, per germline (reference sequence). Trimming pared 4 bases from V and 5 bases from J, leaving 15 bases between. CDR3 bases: TGTGCCAGCAGCCTCTCTAGAGGGATAACCGGGGAGCTGTTTTTT. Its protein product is CASSLSRGITGELFF.

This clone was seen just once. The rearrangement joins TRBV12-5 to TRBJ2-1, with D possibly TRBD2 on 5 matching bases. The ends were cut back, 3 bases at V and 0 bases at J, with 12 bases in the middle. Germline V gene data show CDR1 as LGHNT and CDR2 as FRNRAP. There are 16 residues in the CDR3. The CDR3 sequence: CASGFLRANSYNEQFF. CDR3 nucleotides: TGTGCTAGTGGTTTTTTGCGGGCCAACTCCTACAATGAGCAGTTCTTC.

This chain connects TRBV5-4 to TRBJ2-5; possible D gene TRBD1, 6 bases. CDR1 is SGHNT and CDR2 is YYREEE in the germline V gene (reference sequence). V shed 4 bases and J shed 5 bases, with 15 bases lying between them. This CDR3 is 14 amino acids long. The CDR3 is CASSESGEWETQYF. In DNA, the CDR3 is TGTGCCAGCAGCGAGTCAGGGGAGTGGGAGACCCAGTACTTC.

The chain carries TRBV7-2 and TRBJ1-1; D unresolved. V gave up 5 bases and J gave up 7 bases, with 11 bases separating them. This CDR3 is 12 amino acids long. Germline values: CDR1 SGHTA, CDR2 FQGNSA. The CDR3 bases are TGTGCCAGCAGCGTTTCGACTTTTGAAGCTTTCTTT. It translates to CASSVSTFEAFF.

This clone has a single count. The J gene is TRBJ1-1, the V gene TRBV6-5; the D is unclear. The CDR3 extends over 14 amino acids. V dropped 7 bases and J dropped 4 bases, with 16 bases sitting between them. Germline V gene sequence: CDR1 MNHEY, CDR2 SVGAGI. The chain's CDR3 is CASKSTTATTEAFF. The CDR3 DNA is TGTGCCAGCAAATCTACCACCGCTACCACTGAAGCTTTCTTT.

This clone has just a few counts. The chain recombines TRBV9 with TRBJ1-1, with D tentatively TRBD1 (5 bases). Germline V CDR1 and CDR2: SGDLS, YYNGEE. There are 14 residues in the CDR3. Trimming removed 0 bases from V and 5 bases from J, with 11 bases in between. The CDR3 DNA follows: TGTGCCAGCAGCGTAGGGGAGGAGGGGACTGAAGCTTTCTTT. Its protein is CASSVGEEGTEAFF.

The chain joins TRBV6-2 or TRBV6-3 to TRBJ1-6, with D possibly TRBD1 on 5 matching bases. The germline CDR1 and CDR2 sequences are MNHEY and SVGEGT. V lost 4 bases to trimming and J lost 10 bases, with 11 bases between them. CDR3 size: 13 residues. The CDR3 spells CASSSQGASPLHF. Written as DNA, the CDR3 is TGTGCCAGCAGTTCCCAGGGTGCATCACCCCTCCACTTT.

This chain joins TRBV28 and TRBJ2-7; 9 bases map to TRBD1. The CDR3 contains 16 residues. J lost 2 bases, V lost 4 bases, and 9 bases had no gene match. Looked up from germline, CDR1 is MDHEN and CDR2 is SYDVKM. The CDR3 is CASSSSSGQGPYEQYF. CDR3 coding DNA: TGTGCCAGCAGTTCATCCTCGGGACAGGGTCCCTACGAGCAGTACTTC.

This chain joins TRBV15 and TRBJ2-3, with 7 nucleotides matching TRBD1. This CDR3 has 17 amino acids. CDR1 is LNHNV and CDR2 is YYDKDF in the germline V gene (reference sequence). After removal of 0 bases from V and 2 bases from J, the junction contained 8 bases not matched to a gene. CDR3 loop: CATSRDPKTGDTDTQYF. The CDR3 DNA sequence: TGTGCCACCAGCAGAGATCCGAAAACAGGGGACACAGATACGCAGTATTTT.

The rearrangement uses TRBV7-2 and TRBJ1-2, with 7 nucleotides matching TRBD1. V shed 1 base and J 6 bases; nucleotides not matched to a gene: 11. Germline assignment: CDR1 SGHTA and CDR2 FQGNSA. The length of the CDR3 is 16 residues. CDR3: CASSLDVGTGVNGYTF. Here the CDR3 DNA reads TGTGCCAGCAGCTTAGATGTGGGAACAGGGGTAAATGGCTACACCTTC.

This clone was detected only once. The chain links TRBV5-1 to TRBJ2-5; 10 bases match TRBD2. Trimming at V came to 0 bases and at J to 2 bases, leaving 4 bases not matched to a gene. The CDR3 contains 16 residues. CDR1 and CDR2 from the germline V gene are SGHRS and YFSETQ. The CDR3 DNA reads TGCGCCAGCAGCTTGGCGGCTAGCGGGGGACAAGAGACCCAGTACTTC. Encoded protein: CASSLAASGGQETQYF.

The CDR3 DNA reads TGTGCCACTAGACGAGCGGACAGGGCCTACGAGCAGTACTTC. It is translated as CATRRADRAYEQYF. V usage is TRBV19 and J usage is TRBJ2-7; 8 nucleotides align to TRBD1. V lost 10 bases, J lost 2 bases, and 10 bases stayed unmatched. The CDR3 is made up of 14 amino acids. Looked up from germline, CDR1 is LNHDA and CDR2 is SQIVND (reference sequence).

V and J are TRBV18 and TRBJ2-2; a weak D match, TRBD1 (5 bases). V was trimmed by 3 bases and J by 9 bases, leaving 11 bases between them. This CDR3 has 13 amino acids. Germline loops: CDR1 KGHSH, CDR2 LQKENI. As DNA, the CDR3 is TGTGCCAGCTCACCTAGCAGGGCCCGGGAGCTGTTTTTT. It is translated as CASSPSRARELFF.

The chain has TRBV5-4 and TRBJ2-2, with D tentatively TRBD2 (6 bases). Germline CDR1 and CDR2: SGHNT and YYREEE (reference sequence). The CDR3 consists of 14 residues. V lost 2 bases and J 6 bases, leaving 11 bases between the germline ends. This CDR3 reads CASSFPSASGELFF. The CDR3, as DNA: TGTGCCAGCAGCTTTCCTAGCGCGTCCGGGGAGCTGTTTTTT. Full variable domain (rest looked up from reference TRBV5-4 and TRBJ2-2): ETGVTQSPTHLIKTRGQQVTLRCSSQSGHNTVSWYQQALGQGPQFIFQYYREEENGRGNFPPRFSGLQFPNYSSELNVNALELDDSALYLCASSFPSASGELFFGEGSRLTVL.

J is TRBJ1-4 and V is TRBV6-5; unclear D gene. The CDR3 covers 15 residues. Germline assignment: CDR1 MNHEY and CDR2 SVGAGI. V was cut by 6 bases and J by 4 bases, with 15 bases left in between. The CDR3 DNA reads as TGTGCCAGCAGCAGATCAGCGGTACATAATGAAAAACTGTTTTTT. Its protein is CASSRSAVHNEKLFF.